The rows below give T cell receptor beta chains drawn from one sample of a study of technical replicates of blood from several donors. The method was immunoSEQ multiplex PCR; TCRdb's version includes in-frame clones alone and lacks a portion of them. Seen here are just over 60,000 clones, more than 70% observed once, and the top ten hold approximately 5.2%. Sequencing input: PBMCs. The receptors shown here come from a human donor in good health. Some clones in this sample may be carry-over from other donors' samples. Each CDR3 is given without its conserved first and last residue. Expanded clones are given a class, and other clones once, few, many or no size at all.

CDR3aa: ASSMETGEQY
abundance: NA
v_gene: TRBV19

CDR3aa: ASSLAGSSYNSPLH
abundance: NA
v_gene: TRBV13

CDR3aa: AWSVKGHTEAF
abundance: NA
v_gene: TRBV30

CDR3aa: ASGLGRTSGIGETQY
abundance: NA
v_gene: TRBV12-5

CDR3aa: ASSYGTGTNQPQH
abundance: NA
v_gene: TRBV6-5

CDR3aa: ASSQTGFGGYT
abundance: few
v_gene: TRBV7-8

CDR3aa: ASSPSGSEQY
abundance: once
v_gene: TRBV7-3

CDR3aa: GVRDNSYNEQF
abundance: NA
v_gene: TRBV30

CDR3aa: ASSKDSQETQY
abundance: NA
v_gene: TRBV5-4

CDR3aa: ASSDGQGINQPQH
abundance: NA
v_gene: TRBV25-1

CDR3aa: ASSLRGEVGGGTEAF
abundance: once
v_gene: TRBV4-1

CDR3aa: SVVGGGTHEQY
abundance: NA
v_gene: TRBV29-1

CDR3aa: ASSLEGQDSGNTIY
abundance: NA
v_gene: TRBV5-1

CDR3aa: ASSYSNGELF
abundance: NA
v_gene: TRBV7-3

CDR3aa: ASSYGTAEVGGYT
abundance: once
v_gene: TRBV5-6

CDR3aa: SVEDLEGGRVDTQY
abundance: NA
v_gene: TRBV29-1

CDR3aa: ASSPEVPYEQY
abundance: NA
v_gene: TRBV7-2

CDR3aa: ASSPRPNNSPLH
abundance: NA
v_gene: TRBV6-6

CDR3aa: ASSLVSASGGARKTQY
abundance: NA
v_gene: TRBV7-2

CDR3aa: ASSPGGGSGANVLT
abundance: NA
v_gene: TRBV7-3

CDR3aa: ASSPRQGTYNEQF
abundance: NA
v_gene: TRBV5-4

CDR3aa: ASSQGVGDKNIQY
abundance: once
v_gene: TRBV5-6

CDR3aa: ASSASGGAYNEQF
abundance: NA
v_gene: TRBV7-2

CDR3aa: ASSQDRSAGGYEQF
abundance: NA
v_gene: TRBV4-1

CDR3aa: ASGFRRESNEQF
abundance: NA
v_gene: TRBV12-5

CDR3aa: ASSQDSGGGNQPQH
abundance: NA
v_gene: TRBV4-2

CDR3aa: ASSYGTDYNEKLF
abundance: NA
v_gene: TRBV18

CDR3aa: ASRRIRDSNEQF
abundance: NA
v_gene: TRBV6-5

CDR3aa: ASSPPQTSTNEKLF
abundance: NA
v_gene: TRBV7-3

CDR3aa: ASSQDWLADHWQF
abundance: NA
v_gene: TRBV4-3

CDR3aa: ASSSRTSASTDTQY
abundance: NA
v_gene: TRBV5-4

CDR3aa: ASSQTSGGRGDEQF
abundance: NA
v_gene: TRBV4-1

CDR3aa: AIRQAENTGELF
abundance: NA
v_gene: TRBV10-3

CDR3aa: ASRKAGGPDNEQF
abundance: NA
v_gene: TRBV4-1

CDR3aa: ASRHGQGANYGYT
abundance: NA
v_gene: TRBV6-5

CDR3aa: ASSAPADTQY
abundance: many
v_gene: TRBV2

CDR3aa: ASSLEGLAGPPSTDTQY
abundance: NA
v_gene: TRBV5-1

CDR3aa: ASSRSGTSGLSRELF
abundance: NA
v_gene: TRBV5-1

CDR3aa: ASSRQRSGNTIY
abundance: NA
v_gene: TRBV2

CDR3aa: ASGLAGQPGETQY
abundance: NA
v_gene: TRBV12-5

CDR3aa: ASSKERPGGCEKLF
abundance: NA
v_gene: TRBV21-1

CDR3aa: SVEGRGRYYGYT
abundance: NA
v_gene: TRBV29-1

CDR3aa: SVDSRSGYEQY
abundance: NA
v_gene: TRBV29-1

CDR3aa: ASSLDGGEQY
abundance: once
v_gene: TRBV7-8

CDR3aa: AIGRQGLNYGYT
abundance: NA
v_gene: TRBV10-3

CDR3aa: ASSLNRGVGHEQY
abundance: NA
v_gene: TRBV5-4

CDR3aa: ASSLVLASYNEQF
abundance: NA
v_gene: TRBV7-2

CDR3aa: ASSLVGTGLGEQY
abundance: NA
v_gene: TRBV27

CDR3aa: ASSFLGTGSSPLH
abundance: few
v_gene: TRBV7-2

CDR3aa: ASSYAASGGTYEQY
abundance: NA
v_gene: TRBV6-5

CDR3aa: SAPGAGLQY
abundance: NA
v_gene: TRBV20-1

CDR3aa: ASSPNGGRELF
abundance: NA
v_gene: TRBV11-3

CDR3aa: ASRKASRGQGDYGYT
abundance: once
v_gene: TRBV5-1

CDR3aa: AWTRKDSVSYNEQF
abundance: few
v_gene: TRBV30

CDR3aa: ASTTRGASGETQY
abundance: NA
v_gene: TRBV7-2

CDR3aa: ASSLGGENQPQH
abundance: NA
v_gene: TRBV7-9

CDR3aa: ASSDERTGGTDTQY
abundance: NA
v_gene: TRBV6-4